The source of this T cell receptor (beta chain) is a study of blood T cells in healthy people across ages. Primers used in a second PCR of roughly 6 to 11 cycles were a sample-barcoded 5' primer and a J-beta primer mix. TCRdb processed the 5' RACE reads anew with MiXCR; each CDR3 protein has one entry. The sample includes around 1,100,000 distinct CDR3 sequences, under 40% seen only once; the top ten take roughly 13%. The material sequenced was blood. The sequence was obtained from a young man in good health.

CDR3 amino acids: CASSWTATDTQYF. As DNA, the CDR3 is TGTGCCAGCAGCTGGACAGCCACAGATACGCAGTATTTT. The chain has TRBV7-9 and TRBJ2-3; tentatively, D is TRBD1 (6 bases). CDR3 length: 13 residues. Germline CDR1 reads SEHNR; CDR2 reads FQNEAQ (reference sequence). Deletions cut 4 bases from V and 2 bases from J, with 7 bases between.